A selection of T cell receptor beta chains follows, all from one sample in a study of cytomegalovirus exposure and HLA in healthy donors. Method: immunoSEQ multiplex PCR; TCRdb's copy keeps in-frame clones and lacks some. The sample gives 100,000 or so clones, 80% of which show up once; under 2.5% is in the top ten. The sequenced sample was PBMCs. The receptors were gathered from a man between 18 and 35 years old in good health and CMV-seronegative. Each CDR3 is given with its conserved first and last residue. A D gene is named only where the DNA matches it firmly. Rows give clone size only sometimes, using once, few, many, or a class for an expanded clone.

j_gene: TRBJ1-6
v_gene: TRBV5-1
abundance: -
d_gene: TRBD1
CDR3aa: CASSWTGDRNSPLHF
CDR3nt: TGCGCCAGCAGCTGGACTGGGGACAGGAATTCACCCCTCCACTTT

j_gene: TRBJ1-1
v_gene: TRBV6-1
abundance: -
d_gene: TRBD1
CDR3aa: CASSGTSTGANTEAFF
CDR3nt: TGTGCCAGCAGTGGTACGAGCACAGGGGCGAACACTGAAGCTTTCTTT

j_gene: TRBJ1-1
v_gene: TRBV5-6
abundance: -
d_gene: -
CDR3aa: CASSRTGHTRAEAFF
CDR3nt: TGTGCCAGCAGCCGGACGGGACACACGCGCGCTGAAGCTTTCTTT

j_gene: TRBJ1-2
v_gene: TRBV18
abundance: few
d_gene: TRBD1
CDR3aa: CASSRDRGFYGYTF
CDR3nt: TGTGCCAGCTCCCGGGACAGGGGGTTCTATGGCTACACCTTC

j_gene: TRBJ2-7
v_gene: TRBV5-1
abundance: -
d_gene: -
CDR3aa: CASSSFSYEQYF
CDR3nt: TGCGCCAGCAGCTCCTTTTCCTACGAGCAGTACTTC

j_gene: TRBJ1-1
v_gene: TRBV5-1
abundance: -
d_gene: TRBD1
CDR3aa: CASSFGDRVNTEAFF
CDR3nt: TGCGCCAGCAGCTTCGGGGACAGGGTGAACACTGAAGCTTTCTTT

j_gene: TRBJ2-5
v_gene: TRBV5-8
abundance: -
d_gene: TRBD1
CDR3aa: CASSPGGAETQYF
CDR3nt: TGTGCCAGCAGCCCAGGGGGCGCAGAGACCCAGTACTTC

j_gene: TRBJ2-7
v_gene: TRBV5-6
abundance: -
d_gene: -
CDR3aa: CASSTSRRGPPEQYF
CDR3nt: TGTGCCAGCAGCACAAGTAGGAGGGGTCCCCCCGAGCAGTACTTC

j_gene: TRBJ1-1
v_gene: TRBV7-9
abundance: -
d_gene: -
CDR3aa: CASSRQPTASNTEAFF
CDR3nt: TGTGCCAGCAGCCGACAGCCGACAGCGTCGAACACTGAAGCTTTCTTT

j_gene: TRBJ1-1
v_gene: TRBV18
abundance: few
d_gene: -
CDR3aa: CASSPIGGDTEAFF
CDR3nt: TGTGCCAGCTCACCAATAGGGGGGGACACTGAAGCTTTCTTT

j_gene: TRBJ1-1
v_gene: TRBV18
abundance: -
d_gene: TRBD1
CDR3aa: CASSLRQGADGTEAFF
CDR3nt: TGTGCCAGCTCACTCAGACAGGGGGCTGACGGGACTGAAGCTTTCTTT

j_gene: TRBJ1-5
v_gene: TRBV27
abundance: once
d_gene: -
CDR3aa: CASSTGGVGSNQPQHF
CDR3nt: TGTGCCAGCAGTACCGGGGGGGTGGGGAGCAATCAGCCCCAGCATTTT

j_gene: TRBJ2-6
v_gene: TRBV6-5
abundance: few
d_gene: -
CDR3aa: CASGGSGANVLTF
CDR3nt: TGTGCCAGCGGAGGCTCTGGGGCCAACGTCCTGACTTTC

j_gene: TRBJ1-1
v_gene: TRBV29-1
abundance: few
d_gene: -
CDR3aa: CSVERALMNTEAFF
CDR3nt: TGCAGCGTTGAGAGGGCACTTATGAACACTGAAGCTTTCTTT

j_gene: TRBJ2-5
v_gene: TRBV10-2
abundance: -
d_gene: TRBD1
CDR3aa: CASRDGSWWTGQETQYF
CDR3nt: TGCGCCAGCAGGGACGGTTCGTGGTGGACAGGGCAAGAGACCCAGTACTTC

j_gene: TRBJ1-2
v_gene: TRBV10-2
abundance: -
d_gene: -
CDR3aa: CASRSNDRSYGYTF
CDR3nt: TGCGCCAGCAGAAGCAACGACAGGTCCTATGGCTACACCTTC

j_gene: TRBJ1-2
v_gene: TRBV7-9
abundance: -
d_gene: -
CDR3aa: CSSSLDAGNRGYGYTF
CDR3nt: TGTTCCAGCAGCTTAGACGCGGGGAATAGAGGTTATGGCTACACCTTC

j_gene: TRBJ1-1
v_gene: TRBV25-1
abundance: -
d_gene: TRBD1
CDR3aa: CASREVDRYAEAFF
CDR3nt: TGTGCCAGCAGGGAGGTGGACAGGTACGCTGAAGCTTTCTTT

j_gene: TRBJ2-3
v_gene: TRBV14
abundance: -
d_gene: TRBD1
CDR3aa: CASSPTGANTDTQYF
CDR3nt: TGTGCCAGCAGCCCGACAGGGGCCAACACAGATACGCAGTATTTT

j_gene: TRBJ1-6
v_gene: TRBV6-5
abundance: -
d_gene: TRBD1
CDR3aa: CASSYSPGARGSPLHF
CDR3nt: TGTGCCAGCAGTTACTCGCCGGGGGCCAGGGGGTCACCCCTCCACTTT

j_gene: TRBJ2-3
v_gene: TRBV29-1
abundance: -
d_gene: TRBD2
CDR3aa: CSVEDIGGGGTDTQYF
CDR3nt: TGCAGCGTTGAAGATATTGGCGGGGGGGGAACAGATACGCAGTATTTT

j_gene: TRBJ1-2
v_gene: TRBV7-8
abundance: -
d_gene: TRBD1
CDR3aa: CASSLGTGGYGYTF
CDR3nt: TGTGCCAGCAGCTTAGGGACAGGGGGCTATGGCTACACCTTC

j_gene: TRBJ1-4
v_gene: TRBV9
abundance: once
d_gene: TRBD1
CDR3aa: CASSDRDRGEKLFF
CDR3nt: TGTGCCAGCAGCGACCGGGACAGGGGTGAAAAACTGTTTTTT

j_gene: TRBJ2-2
v_gene: TRBV19
abundance: once
d_gene: TRBD1
CDR3aa: CASTTLLQGAGTGELFF
CDR3nt: TGTGCCAGTACCACACTCCTCCAGGGGGCGGGCACCGGGGAGCTGTTTTTT

j_gene: TRBJ1-1
v_gene: TRBV2
abundance: -
d_gene: TRBD1
CDR3aa: CASSEGQGNTEAFF
CDR3nt: TGTGCCAGCAGTGAAGGACAGGGGAACACTGAAGCTTTCTTT

j_gene: TRBJ1-6
v_gene: TRBV2
abundance: once
d_gene: -
CDR3aa: CASFGQNSPLHF
CDR3nt: TGTGCCAGCTTTGGACAGAATTCACCCCTCCACTTT

j_gene: TRBJ1-6
v_gene: TRBV18
abundance: few
d_gene: TRBD1
CDR3aa: CASSPDRGDSPLHF
CDR3nt: TGTGCCAGCTCACCAGACAGGGGGGATTCACCCCTCCACTTT

j_gene: TRBJ1-1
v_gene: TRBV7-9
abundance: -
d_gene: -
CDR3aa: CASSSRIEAFF
CDR3nt: TGTGCCAGCAGCTCTAGGATTGAAGCTTTCTTT

j_gene: TRBJ2-2
v_gene: TRBV6-6
abundance: -
d_gene: -
CDR3aa: CASILGGTGELFF
CDR3nt: TGTGCCAGCATTCTAGGGGGCACCGGGGAGCTGTTTTTT

j_gene: TRBJ1-4
v_gene: TRBV29-1
abundance: -
d_gene: TRBD1
CDR3aa: CSVSTGGINEKLFF
CDR3nt: TGCAGCGTTTCGACAGGGGGTATTAATGAAAAACTGTTTTTT

j_gene: TRBJ2-7
v_gene: TRBV30
abundance: -
d_gene: TRBD1
CDR3aa: CAWGQGAIYEQYF
CDR3nt: TGTGCCTGGGGACAGGGGGCGATCTACGAGCAGTACTTC

j_gene: TRBJ2-1
v_gene: TRBV7-9
abundance: -
d_gene: TRBD2
CDR3aa: CASSPGVAGGPWDEQFF
CDR3nt: TGTGCCAGCAGCCCGGGGGTGGCGGGGGGGCCCTGGGATGAGCAGTTCTTC

j_gene: TRBJ1-2
v_gene: TRBV9
abundance: -
d_gene: -
CDR3aa: CASSGNRVNYGYTF
CDR3nt: TGTGCCAGCAGCGGCAACAGGGTGAACTATGGCTACACCTTC

j_gene: TRBJ2-3
v_gene: TRBV4-2
abundance: -
d_gene: -
CDR3aa: CASSQSTSTDTQYF
CDR3nt: TGTGCCAGCAGCCAATCGACTAGCACAGATACGCAGTATTTT

j_gene: TRBJ2-5
v_gene: TRBV5-4
abundance: -
d_gene: -
CDR3aa: CASSIDRSGVSYQETQYF
CDR3nt: TGTGCCAGCAGCATCGACAGGAGTGGGGTTTCGTACCAAGAGACCCAGTACTTC

j_gene: TRBJ2-3
v_gene: TRBV2
abundance: -
d_gene: TRBD2
CDR3aa: CASRIAGAPTDTQYF
CDR3nt: TGTGCCAGCAGGATAGCGGGGGCCCCCACAGATACGCAGTATTTT

j_gene: TRBJ2-2
v_gene: TRBV5-1
abundance: -
d_gene: TRBD2
CDR3aa: CASSTGLAGGPTGELFF
CDR3nt: TGCGCCAGCAGCACGGGACTAGCGGGGGGGCCCACCGGGGAGCTGTTTTTT

j_gene: TRBJ2-7
v_gene: TRBV19
abundance: few
d_gene: -
CDR3aa: CASSISGKLKTYEQYF
CDR3nt: TGTGCCAGTAGTATATCGGGGAAACTCAAGACCTACGAGCAGTACTTC

j_gene: TRBJ2-7
v_gene: TRBV15
abundance: -
d_gene: TRBD1
CDR3aa: CATSRDSDRGLGDEQYF
CDR3nt: TGTGCCACCAGCAGAGATAGCGACAGGGGCCTCGGAGACGAGCAGTACTTC

j_gene: TRBJ1-6
v_gene: TRBV6-5
abundance: once
d_gene: -
CDR3aa: CASSYSGVGGDSPLHF
CDR3nt: TGTGCCAGCAGTTATTCGGGGGTGGGGGGGGATTCACCCCTCCACTTT

j_gene: TRBJ1-5
v_gene: TRBV9
abundance: -
d_gene: TRBD1
CDR3aa: CASSVDAGGGNQPQHF
CDR3nt: TGTGCCAGCAGCGTAGACGCAGGGGGTGGCAATCAGCCCCAGCATTTT

j_gene: TRBJ2-7
v_gene: TRBV5-3
abundance: -
d_gene: -
CDR3aa: CARSLPGCEQYF
CDR3nt: TGTGCCAGAAGCTTGCCGGGGTGCGAGCAGTACTTC

j_gene: TRBJ1-1
v_gene: TRBV25-1
abundance: -
d_gene: TRBD1
CDR3aa: CASRTGPNTEAFF
CDR3nt: TGTGCCAGCAGGACAGGGCCGAACACTGAAGCTTTCTTT

j_gene: TRBJ2-5
v_gene: TRBV11-2
abundance: -
d_gene: -
CDR3aa: CASSSTDSYGTQYF
CDR3nt: TGTGCCAGCAGCTCCACCGATAGTTACGGGACCCAGTACTTC